This is a list of T cell receptor beta chains from one sample in a study of T cells in Graves' hyperthyroidism and ophthalmopathy. TCRdb called the multiplex PCR reads again in MiXCR, with one record for every CDR3 protein. The table includes 300,000 to 450,000 distinct CDR3 sequences, 20% to 30% detected once. Sequencing input: blood. The origin of the receptors is a man between 45 and 60 years old with Graves' hyperthyroidism. The CDR3 runs from the conserved cysteine through the conserved F or W. A D gene is named only where the DNA matches it firmly. Part of the rows lack a size; the others show once, few, many or a class for expanded clones.

V,J,size,D,CDR3,DNA
TRBV7-2,TRBJ2-5,many,-,CASSLSGHPQETQYF,TGTGCCAGCAGCTTATCAGGACACCCCCAAGAGACCCAGTACTTC
TRBV29-1,TRBJ2-3,few,TRBD2,CSVEREGPDTQYF,TGCAGCGTTGAGCGGGAGGGCCCAGATACGCAGTATTTT
TRBV6-1,TRBJ2-4,-,-,CASSELTIQYF,TGTGCCAGCAGTGAATTGACGATTCAGTACTTC
TRBV10-1,TRBJ2-3,few,TRBD2,CASSELAGFTDTQYF,TGCGCCAGCAGTGAGCTAGCGGGATTCACAGATACGCAGTATTTT
TRBV2,TRBJ2-1,-,TRBD1,CASRTGGNEQFF,TGTGCCAGCAGGACAGGGGGGAATGAGCAGTTCTTC
TRBV24-1,TRBJ1-2,-,-,CATSDLGMNYGYTF,TGTGCCACCAGTGATTTGGGGATGAACTATGGCTACACCTTC
TRBV27,TRBJ1-1,many,-,CATPVTEAFF,TGTGCCACCCCGGTCACTGAAGCTTTCTTT
TRBV4-1,TRBJ2-3,few,-,CASSPLTNADTQYF,TGCGCCAGCAGCCCTCTAACTAACGCAGATACGCAGTATTTT
TRBV5-4,TRBJ1-5,-,-,CASSLGPARANQPQHF,TGTGCCAGCAGCTTGGGACCCGCTCGGGCCAATCAGCCCCAGCATTTT
TRBV6-1,TRBJ1-5,-,-,CASSEALGGDQPQHF,TGTGCCAGCAGTGAAGCGCTGGGGGGAGATCAGCCCCAGCATTTT
TRBV20-1,TRBJ2-7,once,TRBD1,CSARPVAGTGLNEQYF,TGCAGTGCTAGACCTGTCGCCGGGACAGGGTTGAACGAGCAGTACTTC
TRBV7-9,TRBJ2-7,many,-,CASSFGGTYEQYF,TGCGCCAGCAGCTTTGGGGGGACCTACGAGCAGTACTTC
TRBV4-2,TRBJ2-5,few,-,CASTSPGIGTQYF,TGTGCCAGCACCTCCCCCGGGATAGGGACCCAGTACTTC
TRBV19,TRBJ2-1,few,TRBD2,CASSQEGGAYNEQFF,TGTGCCAGTAGCCAGGAGGGAGGGGCCTACAATGAGCAGTTCTTC
TRBV11-2,TRBJ2-7,many,-,CASSLGPGYYEQYF,TGTGCCAGCAGCTTAGGTCCGGGGTACTACGAGCAGTACTTC
TRBV11-2,TRBJ2-5,many,TRBD2,CASSPGGLASVETQYF,TGTGCCAGCAGCCCCGGGGGGTTGGCTAGCGTCGAGACCCAGTACTTC
TRBV6-1,TRBJ1-5,-,-,CASTQDQPQHF,TGTGCCAGCACACAAGATCAGCCCCAGCATTTT
TRBV6-1,TRBJ1-5,-,TRBD1,CASGRIGTEKNQPQHF,TGTGCCAGCGGGCGTATCGGGACAGAGAAGAATCAGCCCCAGCATTTT
TRBV20-1,TRBJ2-5,-,TRBD1,CSAREGTVQETQYF,TGCAGTGCTAGAGAGGGGACAGTCCAAGAGACCCAGTACTTC
TRBV15,TRBJ2-1,few,TRBD2,CATSRDPGGLAEQFF,TGTGCCACCAGCAGAGACCCGGGAGGTTTGGCTGAGCAGTTCTTC
TRBV5-1,TRBJ2-1,-,TRBD2,CASSILAGRSEDNEQFF,TGCGCCAGCAGTATACTAGCGGGACGATCCGAAGACAATGAGCAGTTCTTC
TRBV29-1,TRBJ2-1,few,TRBD1,CSVVGQGYNEQFF,TGCAGCGTTGTAGGACAGGGATACAATGAGCAGTTCTTC
TRBV7-3,TRBJ2-1,-,-,CASSRGGAVYNEQFF,TGTGCCAGCAGCAGAGGGGGGGCCGTTTACAATGAGCAGTTCTTC
TRBV9,TRBJ2-3,-,TRBD2,CASSVGLAGVTDTQYF,TGTGCCAGCAGCGTAGGACTAGCGGGAGTCACAGATACGCAGTATTTT
TRBV6-1,TRBJ2-2,few,-,CAVRATRGSGELFF,TGTGCAGTTAGGGCTACCCGGGGCTCGGGGGAGCTGTTTTTT
TRBV18,TRBJ2-7,-,-,CASSPPLREGYEQYF,TGTGCCAGCTCACCACCGTTGCGGGAAGGGTACGAGCAGTACTTC
TRBV12-3/TRBV12-4,TRBJ2-7,few,TRBD2,CASSTSGGDYEQYF,TGTGCCAGCAGTACGAGCGGGGGGGATTACGAGCAGTACTTC
TRBV6-2/TRBV6-3,TRBJ2-7,-,TRBD1,CASSFTGVEQYF,TGTGCCAGCAGTTTTACAGGGGTCGAGCAGTACTTC
TRBV5-1,TRBJ2-1,-,-,CASSNLAHNEQFF,TGCGCCAGCAGTAATCTAGCTCATAATGAGCAGTTCTTC